Presented here are 4 T cell receptor beta chains from one specimen sequenced in a study of CD8+CD57+ T cells in acquired aplastic anemia. Genomic DNA templated the TCR beta VDJ and CDR3 profiling. A single record per CDR3 protein comes from TCRdb applying MiXCR to the reads. The sample records just over 400,000 distinct CDR3 sequences, around 72% being singletons. The material sequenced was sorted CD4+, CD8+, or CD8+CD57+ T cells (not recorded which) from PBMCs. The receptors here all came from a human donor in good health, serving as a control.

This clonotype showed up many times. The gene calls are TRBV7-9 and TRBJ2-5, with 9 bases that match TRBD2. From germline, CDR1 is SEHNR and CDR2 FQNEAQ (reference sequence). The V segment lost 7 bases and the J segment 1 base; nucleotides outside the gene matches: 13. This CDR3 spans 17 amino acids. CDR3 protein: CASNSGPSGVGQETQYF. The CDR3, as DNA: TGTGCCAGCAACTCGGGACCTAGCGGGGTCGGCCAAGAGACCCAGTACTTC.

J is TRBJ2-3 and V is TRBV7-9, with unresolved D. This CDR3 has 15 amino acids. V was pared by 7 bases and J by 4 bases, with 18 bases between. Germline loops: CDR1 SEHNR, CDR2 FQNEAQ (reference sequence). The CDR3 loop reads CASNFQAGGPDTQYF. The CDR3 DNA follows: TGTGCCAGCAACTTCCAGGCCGGTGGCCCAGATACGCAGTATTTT.

CDR3 residues: CASSAVGVYTEEFLFF. As DNA, the CDR3 is TGTGCCAGCAGCGCAGTGGGTGTCTACACTGAGGAATTCCTCTTTTTT. The chain uses TRBV2 and TRBJ1-4; D remains ambiguous. The V gene lost 6 bases and the J gene lost 17 bases, with 31 bases spanning the gap. CDR1 and CDR2 from the germline V gene are SNHLY and FYNNEI. The CDR3 is 16 amino acids.

The chain carries TRBV9 and TRBJ2-5; possibly TRBD1 or TRBD2 for D (7 bases each). V dropped 0 bases and J dropped 4 bases, with 10 bases sitting between them. Germline CDR1 reads SGDLS; CDR2 reads YYNGEE. The CDR3 is made up of 14 amino acids. CDR3 in DNA: TGTGCCAGCAGCGTAGCAGGGGGGGTAGAGACCCAGTACTTC. Its translation is CASSVAGGVETQYF.